The clone carrying this T cell receptor (beta chain) was seen many times. The antigen is unknown. TCRdb analysed the 5' RACE reads with MiXCR anew, one entry per CDR3 protein. The data hold about 33,000 distinct CDR3 sequences, with more than 10% observed a single time. This entry belongs to a study of neurological immune-mediated disorders. This CDR3 is 13 amino acids long. Trimming took 10 bases from V and 8 from J, leaving 20 bases between them. Noted time point: longitudinal time-point 2. Study-level points and caveats: Whereas HTLV-1-associated myelopathy showed the most TCR clonal expansion, multiple sclerosis showed the least, with levels below those of healthy controls.

Sequences were obtained from PBMCs. This receptor was taken from a woman in her thirties or forties in good health. The chain links TRBV12-3 or TRBV12-4 to TRBJ1-2; TRBD1 might be the D (6 bases). Here the CDR3 DNA reads TGTGCCATCTGGGGGGGGGCGAGTTACGGCTACACCTTC. It yields the protein CAIWGGASYGYTF.